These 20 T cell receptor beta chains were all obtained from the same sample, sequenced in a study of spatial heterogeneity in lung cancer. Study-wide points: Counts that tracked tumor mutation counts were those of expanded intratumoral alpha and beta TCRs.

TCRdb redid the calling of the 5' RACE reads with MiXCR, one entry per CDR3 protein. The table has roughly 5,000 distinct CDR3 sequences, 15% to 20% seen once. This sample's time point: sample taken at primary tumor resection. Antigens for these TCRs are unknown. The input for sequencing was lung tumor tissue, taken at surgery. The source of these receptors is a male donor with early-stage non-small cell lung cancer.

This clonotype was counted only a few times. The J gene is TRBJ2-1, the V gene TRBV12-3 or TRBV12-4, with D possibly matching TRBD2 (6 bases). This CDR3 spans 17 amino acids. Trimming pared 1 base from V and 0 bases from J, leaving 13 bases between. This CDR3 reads CASSLVISGFSYNEQFF. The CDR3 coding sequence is TGTGCCAGCAGTTTAGTTATTAGCGGATTCTCCTACAATGAGCAGTTCTTC.

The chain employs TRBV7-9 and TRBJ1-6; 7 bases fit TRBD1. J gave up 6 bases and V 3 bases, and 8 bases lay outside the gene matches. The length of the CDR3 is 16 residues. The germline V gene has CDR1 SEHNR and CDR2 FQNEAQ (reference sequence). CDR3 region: CASSFLLAGGNSPLHF. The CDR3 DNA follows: TGTGCCAGCAGCTTCCTACTGGCAGGGGGTAATTCACCCCTCCACTTT. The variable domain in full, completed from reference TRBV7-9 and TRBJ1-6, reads DTGVSQNPRHKITKRGQNVTFRCDPISEHNRLYWYRQTLGQGPEFLTYFQNEAQLEKSRLLSDRFSAERPKGSFSTLEIQRTEQGDSAMYLCASSFLLAGGNSPLHFGNGTRLTVT.

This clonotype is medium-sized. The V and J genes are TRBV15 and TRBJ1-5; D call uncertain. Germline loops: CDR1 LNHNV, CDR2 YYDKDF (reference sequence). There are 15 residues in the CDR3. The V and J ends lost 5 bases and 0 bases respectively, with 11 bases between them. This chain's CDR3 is CATSRQKLSNQPQHF. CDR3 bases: TGTGCCACCAGCCGACAAAAACTTAGCAATCAGCCCCAGCATTTT.

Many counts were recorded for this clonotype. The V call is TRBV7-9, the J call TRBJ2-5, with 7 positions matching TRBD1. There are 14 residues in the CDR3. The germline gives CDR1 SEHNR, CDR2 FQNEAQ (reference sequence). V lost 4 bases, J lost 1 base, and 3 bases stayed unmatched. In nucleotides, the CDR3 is TGTGCCAGCAGCTGGGACAGTTTCCAAGAGACCCAGTACTTC. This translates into CASSWDSFQETQYF.

The CDR3 reads CASSGQDGPYGYTF. In nucleotides, the CDR3 is TGTGCCAGCAGTGGCCAGGACGGTCCCTATGGCTACACCTTC. The V and J genes are TRBV6-1 and TRBJ1-2, with unresolved D. The germline CDR1 and CDR2 sequences are MNHNS and SASEGT. Between the trimmed V and J ends, which lost 4 bases and 4 bases, there was a span of 13 bases. The CDR3 consists of 14 residues.

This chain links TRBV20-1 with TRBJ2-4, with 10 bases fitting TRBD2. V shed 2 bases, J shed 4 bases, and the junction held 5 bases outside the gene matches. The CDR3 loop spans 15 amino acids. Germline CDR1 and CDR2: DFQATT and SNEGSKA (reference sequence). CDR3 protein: CSARPRTSGKNIQYF. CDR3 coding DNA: TGCAGTGCTAGACCTAGGACTAGCGGTAAAAACATTCAGTACTTC.

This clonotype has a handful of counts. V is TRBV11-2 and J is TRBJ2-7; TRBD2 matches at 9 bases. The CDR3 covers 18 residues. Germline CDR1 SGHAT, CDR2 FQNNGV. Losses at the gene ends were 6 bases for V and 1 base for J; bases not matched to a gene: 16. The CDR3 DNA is TGTGCCAGCAGGCCCGGGACTAGCTTCGCCGCGGGGTCCTACGAGCAGTACTTC. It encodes CASRPGTSFAAGSYEQYF.

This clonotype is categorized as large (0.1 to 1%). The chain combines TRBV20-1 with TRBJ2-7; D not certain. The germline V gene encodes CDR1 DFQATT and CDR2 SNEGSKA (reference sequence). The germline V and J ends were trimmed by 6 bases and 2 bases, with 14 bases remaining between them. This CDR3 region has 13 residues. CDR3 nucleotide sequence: TGCAGTGCCGTAGACATAGGAACCTACGAGCAGTACTTC. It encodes CSAVDIGTYEQYF.

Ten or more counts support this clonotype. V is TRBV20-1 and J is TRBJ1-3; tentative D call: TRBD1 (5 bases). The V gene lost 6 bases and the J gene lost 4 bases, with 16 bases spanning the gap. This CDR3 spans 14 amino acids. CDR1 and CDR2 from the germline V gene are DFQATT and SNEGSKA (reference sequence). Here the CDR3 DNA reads TGCAGTGCCGGACGGGGCTTGATGGGAAACACCATATATTTT. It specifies CSAGRGLMGNTIYF.

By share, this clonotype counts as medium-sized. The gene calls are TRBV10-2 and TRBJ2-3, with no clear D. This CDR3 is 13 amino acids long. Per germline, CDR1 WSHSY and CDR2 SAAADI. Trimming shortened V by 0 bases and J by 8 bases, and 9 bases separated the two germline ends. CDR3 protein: CASSESELGTQYF. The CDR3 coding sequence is TGCGCCAGCAGTGAGTCGGAGTTGGGTACGCAGTATTTT.

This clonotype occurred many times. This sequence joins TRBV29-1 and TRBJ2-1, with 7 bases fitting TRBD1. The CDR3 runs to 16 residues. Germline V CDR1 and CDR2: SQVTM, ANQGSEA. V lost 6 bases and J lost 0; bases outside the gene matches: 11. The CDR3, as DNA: TGCAGCGTGCGACAGGGAGCGCAGAGCTCCTACAATGAGCAGTTCTTC. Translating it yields CSVRQGAQSSYNEQFF.

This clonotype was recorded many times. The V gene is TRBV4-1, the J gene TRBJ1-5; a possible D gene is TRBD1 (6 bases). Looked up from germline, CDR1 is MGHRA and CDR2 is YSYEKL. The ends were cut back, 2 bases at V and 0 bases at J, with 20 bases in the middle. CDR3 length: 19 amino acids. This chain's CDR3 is CASSQIWGRGSSSNQPQHF. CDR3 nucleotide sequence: TGCGCCAGCAGCCAAATCTGGGGTAGGGGGTCCTCTAGCAATCAGCCCCAGCATTTT.

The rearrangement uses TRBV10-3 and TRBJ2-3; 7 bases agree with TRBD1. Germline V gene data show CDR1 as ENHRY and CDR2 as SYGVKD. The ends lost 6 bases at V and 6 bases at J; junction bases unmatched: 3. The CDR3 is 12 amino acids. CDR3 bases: TGTGCCATCAGAAACAGGGGCGATACGCAGTATTTT. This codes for CAIRNRGDTQYF.

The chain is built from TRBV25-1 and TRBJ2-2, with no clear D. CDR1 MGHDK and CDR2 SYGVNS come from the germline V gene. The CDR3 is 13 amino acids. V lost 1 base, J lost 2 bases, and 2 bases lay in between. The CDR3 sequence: CASSESNTGELFF. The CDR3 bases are TGTGCCAGCAGTGAATCCAACACCGGGGAGCTGTTTTTT.

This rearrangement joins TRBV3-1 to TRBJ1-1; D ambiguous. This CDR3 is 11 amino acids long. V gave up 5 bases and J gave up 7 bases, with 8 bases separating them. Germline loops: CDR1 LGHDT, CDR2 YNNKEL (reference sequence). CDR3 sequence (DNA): TGTGCCAGCAGCATACGTTATGAAGCTTTCTTT. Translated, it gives CASSIRYEAFF. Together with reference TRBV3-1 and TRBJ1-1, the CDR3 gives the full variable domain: DTAVSQTPKYLVTQMGNDKSIKCEQNLGHDTMYWYKQDSKKFLKIMFSYNNKELIINETVPNRFSPKSPDKAHLNLHINSLELGDSAVYFCASSIRYEAFFGQGTRLTVV.

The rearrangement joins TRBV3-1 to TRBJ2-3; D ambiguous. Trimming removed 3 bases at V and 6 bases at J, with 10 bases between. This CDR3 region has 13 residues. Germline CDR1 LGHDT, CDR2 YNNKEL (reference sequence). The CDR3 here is CASSHTDGDTQYF. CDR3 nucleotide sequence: TGTGCCAGCAGCCATACAGATGGCGATACGCAGTATTTT.

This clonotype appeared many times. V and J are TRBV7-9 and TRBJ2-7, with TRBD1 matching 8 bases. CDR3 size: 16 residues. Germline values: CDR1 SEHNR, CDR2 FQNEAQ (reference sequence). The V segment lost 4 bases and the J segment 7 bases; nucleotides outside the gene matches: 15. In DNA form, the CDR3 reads TGTGCCAGCAGCTATGAATGGGGGACAGGATCTTCAGAGCAGTACTTC. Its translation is CASSYEWGTGSSEQYF.

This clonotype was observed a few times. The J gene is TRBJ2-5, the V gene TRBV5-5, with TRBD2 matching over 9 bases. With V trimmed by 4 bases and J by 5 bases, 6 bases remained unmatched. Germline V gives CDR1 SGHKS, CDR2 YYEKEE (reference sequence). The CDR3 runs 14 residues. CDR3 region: CASSSGGFSETQYF. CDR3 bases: TGTGCCAGCAGCAGCGGGGGGTTTTCTGAGACCCAGTACTTC.

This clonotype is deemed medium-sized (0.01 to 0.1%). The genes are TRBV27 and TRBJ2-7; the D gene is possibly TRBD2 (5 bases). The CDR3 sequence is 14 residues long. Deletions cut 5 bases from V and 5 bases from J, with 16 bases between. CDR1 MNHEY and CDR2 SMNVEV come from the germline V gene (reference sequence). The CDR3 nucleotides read TGTGCCAGCAGTCCCGGGGTTTCCTTGGACGAGCAGTACTTC. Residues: CASSPGVSLDEQYF.

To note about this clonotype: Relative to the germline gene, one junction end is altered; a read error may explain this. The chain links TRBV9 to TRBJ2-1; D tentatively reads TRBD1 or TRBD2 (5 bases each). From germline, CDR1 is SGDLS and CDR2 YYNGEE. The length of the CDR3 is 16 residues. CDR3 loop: CASSVGLGRPFHEKFF. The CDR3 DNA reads TGTGCCAGCAGCGTAGGTCTGGGACGACCGTTCCATGAGAAGTTCTTC.